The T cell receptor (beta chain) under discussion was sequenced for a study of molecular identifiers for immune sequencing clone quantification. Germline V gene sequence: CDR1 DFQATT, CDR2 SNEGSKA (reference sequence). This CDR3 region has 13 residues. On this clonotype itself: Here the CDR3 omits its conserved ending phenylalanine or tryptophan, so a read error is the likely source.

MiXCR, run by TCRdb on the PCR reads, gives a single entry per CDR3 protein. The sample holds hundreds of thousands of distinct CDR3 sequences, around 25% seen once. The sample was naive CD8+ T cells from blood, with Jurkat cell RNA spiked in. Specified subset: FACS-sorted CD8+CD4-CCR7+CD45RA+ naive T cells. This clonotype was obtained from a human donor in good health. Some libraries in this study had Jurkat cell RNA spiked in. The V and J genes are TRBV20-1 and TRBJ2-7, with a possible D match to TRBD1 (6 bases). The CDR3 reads CSATGVNQYGQYI. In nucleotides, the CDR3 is TGCAGTGCTACAGGGGTAAATCAGTACGGGCAGTACATC.